Shown below are 21 T cell receptor beta chains from a single sample sequenced in a study of blood T cell repertoires in COVID-19. Some clones are missing from TCRdb's copy, which holds only in-frame ones; the method was immunoSEQ multiplex PCR. Altogether some 160,000 clones are present, roughly 80% being singletons, with the ten largest covering 1.5%. Sample: peripheral blood. The receptors originated from a human donor in a cohort sampled during active COVID-19.

This sequence joins TRBV7-5 and TRBJ1-5. TRBV7-5 is marked as a pseudogene. The CDR3 loop spans 14 amino acids. The DNA for the CDR3 is TGTGCCAGAAGTTCGGGGAGAGGCAATCAGCCCCAGCATTTT. This gives the protein CARSSGRGNQPQHF.

The chain employs TRBV6-5 and TRBJ2-7; 8 bases agree with TRBD1. Germline V CDR1 and CDR2: MNHEY, SVGAGI. Germline trimming cut 7 bases from V and 4 bases from J; bases unmatched to any gene: 6. This CDR3 is built from 13 residues. For the CDR3, the DNA is TGTGCCAGCAAGGAGACAGGGGATTACGAGCAGTACTTC. Protein sequence: CASKETGDYEQYF.

V gene TRBV5-4 combines with J gene TRBJ2-1; 7 bases are a match to TRBD2. The CDR3 is 14 amino acids. CDR1 SGHNT and CDR2 YYREEE come from the germline V gene (reference sequence). Trimming removed 5 bases from V and 5 bases from J; junction bases left unmatched: 7. CDR3 DNA sequence: TGTGCCAGCAGGTCCTCTAGCGGAAACAATGAGCAGTTCTTC. Translating it yields CASRSSSGNNEQFF. The entire variable domain, with the rest obtained from reference TRBV5-4 and TRBJ2-1, is as follows: ETGVTQSPTHLIKTRGQQVTLRCSSQSGHNTVSWYQQALGQGPQFIFQYYREEENGRGNFPPRFSGLQFPNYSSELNVNALELDDSALYLCASRSSSGNNEQFFGPGTRLTVL.

V is TRBV13 and J is TRBJ1-3; 7 bases fit TRBD1. The CDR3 extends over 17 amino acids. The trim removed 1 base at V and 0 bases at J, leaving 6 bases unmatched. CDR1 is PRHDT, CDR2 FYEKMQ, per germline (reference sequence). CDR3 DNA: TGTGCCAGCAGCTTAGCGACAGGGACGAGCTCTGGAAACACCATATATTTT. Its translation: CASSLATGTSSGNTIYF.

The rearrangement links TRBV14 to TRBJ1-6, with TRBD1 matching 7 bases. The CDR3 is 15 residues long. The germline V gene encodes CDR1 SGHDN and CDR2 FVKESK. The ends lost 2 bases at V and 7 bases at J; junction bases unmatched: 5. CDR3 loop: CASSQRPGGNSPLHF. DNA for the CDR3: TGTGCCAGCAGCCAAAGGCCAGGGGGAAATTCACCCCTCCACTTT.

V and J are TRBV19 and TRBJ1-2; D remains unclear. Trimming took 3 bases from V and 7 from J, leaving 21 bases between them. The germline CDR1 and CDR2 sequences are LNHDA and SQIVND (reference sequence). The CDR3 runs 16 residues. The CDR3 sequence is CASSMRAGTGGGGYTF. CDR3 sequence (DNA): TGTGCCAGTAGTATGAGGGCGGGCACGGGCGGTGGTGGCTACACCTTC.

The V call is TRBV6-5, the J call TRBJ1-1, with a tentative D call TRBD1 (5 bases). The germline gives CDR1 MNHEY, CDR2 SVGAGI. The CDR3 extends over 15 amino acids. Trimming shortened V by 0 bases and J by 4 bases, and 12 bases separated the two germline ends. CDR3 protein: CASSYSGRVGTEAFF. The DNA of the CDR3 is TGTGCCAGCAGTTACTCGGGCAGGGTCGGCACTGAAGCTTTCTTT.

This sequence joins TRBV5-1 and TRBJ2-3; D possibly corresponds to TRBD2 (5 bases). CDR1 and CDR2 (germline): SGHRS, YFSETQ. Deletions cut 2 bases from V and 4 bases from J, with 17 bases between. The CDR3 contains 16 residues. CDR3 region: CASSLSGTGGADTQYF. The CDR3 nucleotides are TGCGCCAGCAGCTTAAGCGGTACTGGTGGCGCAGATACGCAGTATTTT.

V and J are TRBV7-8 and TRBJ2-1; D is ambiguous. Trimming took 1 base from V and 0 from J, leaving 16 bases between them. The V gene's germline CDR1 is SGHVS and CDR2 FQNEAQ. The CDR3 consists of 18 residues. The CDR3 nucleotides read TGTGCCAGCAGCTTAGGGAGATTACTAAGGAGCTCCTACAATGAGCAGTTCTTC. Its translation: CASSLGRLLRSSYNEQFF.

The chain combines TRBV5-4 with TRBJ2-1; the match to TRBD1 covers 10 bases. The CDR3 is made up of 12 amino acids. CDR1 and CDR2 (germline): SGHNT, YYREEE (reference sequence). V gave up 4 bases and J gave up 12 bases; unmatched junction bases: 4. CDR3 sequence reads: CASSRDRGGQFF. In DNA form, the CDR3 reads TGTGCCAGCAGCCGGGACAGGGGAGGGCAGTTCTTC.

The V call is TRBV21-1, the J call TRBJ1-2; whether TRBD1, the table's D call, matches the DNA was not checked. TRBV21-1 is shown as a pseudogene. The CDR3 runs to 17 residues. The CDR3 DNA sequence: TGTGCCAGCAGCACCCGGGACAGGGTAAGAAGGGACTATGGCTACACCTTC. Protein product: CASSTRDRVRRDYGYTF.

The CDR3 sequence is CASSLRQGASQETQYF. CDR3 DNA: TGTGCCAGCAGCCTCCGACAGGGGGCAAGCCAAGAGACCCAGTACTTC. This chain joins TRBV3-1 (or the pseudogene TRBV3-2) and TRBJ2-5, with 10 bases lining up with TRBD1. Germline trimming cut 4 bases from V and 1 base from J; bases unmatched to any gene: 6. Germline assignment: CDR1 LGHDT and CDR2 YNNKEL (reference sequence). The CDR3 contains 16 residues.

The chain couples TRBV28 to TRBJ1-5; tentatively, D is TRBD1 (5 bases). The CDR3 has 16 residues. Germline V CDR1 and CDR2: MDHEN, SYDVKM. V shed 2 bases and J shed 1 base, with 12 bases lying between them. This chain's CDR3 is CASSLGAGISNQPQHF. CDR3 nucleotides: TGTGCCAGCAGTTTAGGGGCAGGGATAAGCAATCAGCCCCAGCATTTT.

This chain uses TRBV28 with TRBJ1-5; D not certain. Between the trimmed V and J ends, which lost 1 base and 6 bases, there was a span of 10 bases. Germline V gene data show CDR1 as MDHEN and CDR2 as SYDVKM. The CDR3 spans 14 residues. As DNA, the CDR3 is TGTGCCAGCAGTTTATTCCGGGTAGGTCAGCCCCAGCATTTT. This gives the protein CASSLFRVGQPQHF.

The rearrangement uses TRBV28 and TRBJ2-7; tentatively, D is TRBD1 (5 bases). Germline V gives CDR1 MDHEN, CDR2 SYDVKM. This CDR3 region has 14 residues. Deletions cut 5 bases from V and 5 bases from J, with 16 bases between. CDR3 in amino acids: CASSRAGPLNEQYF. For the CDR3, the DNA is TGTGCCAGCAGTAGGGCAGGGCCCCTCAACGAGCAGTACTTC.

This clone was observed once. The gene calls are TRBV28 and TRBJ1-2; no clear D. The V gene lost 7 bases and the J gene lost 2 bases, with 11 bases spanning the gap. From germline, CDR1 is MDHEN and CDR2 SYDVKM. The CDR3 is 13 amino acids. CDR3 region: CASTLYSNYGYTF. CDR3 nucleotides: TGTGCCAGCACCCTATACTCCAACTATGGCTACACCTTC.

Notes on this clone: Distinct nucleotide sequences in the sample also encode this CDR3. This sequence joins TRBV5-6 and TRBJ2-7; the D gene is possibly TRBD1 (5 bases). The CDR3 is 13 amino acids. The V gene's germline CDR1 is SGHDT and CDR2 YYEEEE. Trimming removed 1 base at V and 0 bases at J, with 5 bases between. The CDR3 sequence: CASSLRGSYEQYF. The CDR3 DNA follows: TGTGCCAGCAGCTTGAGGGGCTCCTACGAGCAGTACTTC.

V is TRBV19 and J is TRBJ1-1; D possibly corresponds to TRBD1 (6 bases). Germline CDR1 and CDR2: LNHDA and SQIVND (reference sequence). This CDR3 is 15 amino acids long. The V end lost 1 base, the J end lost 4 bases, and 13 bases lay between the germline ends. The DNA of the CDR3 is TGTGCCAGTAGTATAGGCCTCCAGGGGTTCACTGAAGCTTTCTTT. Amino acids: CASSIGLQGFTEAFF.

This clone was observed a single time. The V gene is TRBV29-1, the J gene TRBJ2-5; tentatively, D is TRBD2 (5 bases). CDR1 SQVTM and CDR2 ANQGSEA come from the germline V gene. The CDR3 consists of 13 residues. V gave up 6 bases and J gave up 5 bases, with 16 bases separating them. The CDR3 nucleotides are TGCAGCGTCGCTAGGACTTTGGGGGAGACCCAGTACTTC. Encoded protein: CSVARTLGETQYF.

The rearrangement uses TRBV28 and TRBJ1-2; D possibly corresponds to TRBD1 (6 bases). Germline V gives CDR1 MDHEN, CDR2 SYDVKM. Trimming cost V 11 bases and J 5 bases, with 15 bases left between them. There are 12 residues in the CDR3. The CDR3 loop is CAVGQKGYGYTF. The CDR3 DNA is TGTGCCGTCGGACAGAAGGGATATGGCTACACCTTC.

This clone was recorded only once. The CDR3 bases are TGCGCCAGCAGCCAAGGCAAGGGGGTCGGTAATTCACCCCTCCACTTT. Its protein product is CASSQGKGVGNSPLHF. The V and J genes are TRBV4-3 and TRBJ1-6; D is perhaps TRBD1 (6 bases). The CDR3 length is 16 residues. Trimming cost V 1 base and J 6 bases, with 13 bases left between them. The germline V gene encodes CDR1 LGHNA and CDR2 YSLEER.